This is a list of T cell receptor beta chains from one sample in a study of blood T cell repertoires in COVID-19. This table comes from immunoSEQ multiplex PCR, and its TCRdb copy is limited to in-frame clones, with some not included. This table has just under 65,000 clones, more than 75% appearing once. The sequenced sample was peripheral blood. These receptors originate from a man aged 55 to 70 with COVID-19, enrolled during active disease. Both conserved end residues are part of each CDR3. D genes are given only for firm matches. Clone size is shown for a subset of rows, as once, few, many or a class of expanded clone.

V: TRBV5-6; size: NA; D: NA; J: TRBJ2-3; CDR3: CASSLGGAGTDTQYF; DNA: TGTGCCAGCAGCTTGGGGGGCGCGGGCACAGATACGCAGTATTTT
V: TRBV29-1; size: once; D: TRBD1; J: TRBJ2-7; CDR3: CSVGSGQGHEQYF; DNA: TGCAGCGTTGGTTCGGGACAGGGCCACGAGCAGTACTTC
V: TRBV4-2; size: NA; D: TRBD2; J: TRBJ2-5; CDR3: CASSQDLPGLAGGRETQYF; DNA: TGTGCCAGCAGCCAAGATCTCCCGGGACTAGCGGGGGGGCGGGAGACCCAGTACTTC
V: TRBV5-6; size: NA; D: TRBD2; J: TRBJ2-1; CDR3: CASSPGLAGLSYNEQFF; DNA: TGTGCCAGCAGCCCCGGACTAGCGGGGCTCTCCTACAATGAGCAGTTCTTC
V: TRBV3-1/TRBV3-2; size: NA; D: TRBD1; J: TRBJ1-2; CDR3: CASSQAGQANGYTF; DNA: TGTGCCAGCAGCCAAGCGGGACAGGCTAATGGCTACACCTTC
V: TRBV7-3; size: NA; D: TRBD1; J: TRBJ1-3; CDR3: CASSAYSGGFGNTIYF; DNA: TGTGCCAGCAGCGCCTACTCAGGGGGCTTTGGAAACACCATATATTTT
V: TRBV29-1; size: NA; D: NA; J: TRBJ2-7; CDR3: CSVGPRVSTSYEQYF; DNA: TGCAGCGTCGGTCCCCGGGTCTCCACTTCCTACGAGCAGTACTTC
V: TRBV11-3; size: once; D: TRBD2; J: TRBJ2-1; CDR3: CASSSRTSGTVNEQFF; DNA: TGTGCCAGCAGCTCTCGGACTAGCGGGACGGTCAATGAGCAGTTCTTC
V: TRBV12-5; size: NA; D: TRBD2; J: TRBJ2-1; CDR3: CASGLVGGAHEQFF; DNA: TGTGCTAGTGGTTTGGTCGGGGGGGCCCATGAGCAGTTCTTC
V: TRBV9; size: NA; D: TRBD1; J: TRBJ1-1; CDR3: CASSASGQGTEAFF; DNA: TGTGCCAGCAGCGCCTCTGGACAGGGCACTGAAGCTTTCTTT
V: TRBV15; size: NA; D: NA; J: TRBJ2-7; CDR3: CATSRGGTSEQYF; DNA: TGTGCCACCAGCAGAGGCGGGACCTCCGAGCAGTACTTC
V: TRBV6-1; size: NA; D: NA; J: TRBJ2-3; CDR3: CASSETDRRAADTQYF; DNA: TGTGCCAGCAGTGAAACCGACCGGAGGGCCGCAGATACGCAGTATTTT
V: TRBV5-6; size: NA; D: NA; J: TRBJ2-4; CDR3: CASSVGAGDAKNIQYF; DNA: TGTGCCAGCAGCGTGGGCGCAGGGGATGCCAAAAACATTCAGTACTTC
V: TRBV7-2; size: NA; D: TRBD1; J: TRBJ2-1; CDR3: CASSRDRGLYNEQFF; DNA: TGTGCCAGCAGCCGCGACAGGGGCCTTTACAATGAGCAGTTCTTC
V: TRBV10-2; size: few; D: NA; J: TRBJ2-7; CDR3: CASSGTRASVVYEQYF; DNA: TGCGCCAGCAGTGGTACCAGGGCCTCGGTGGTCTACGAGCAGTACTTC
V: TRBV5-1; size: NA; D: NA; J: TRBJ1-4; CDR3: CASSPGDGGNEKLFF; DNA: TGCGCCAGCAGCCCGGGGGACGGTGGTAATGAAAAACTGTTTTTT
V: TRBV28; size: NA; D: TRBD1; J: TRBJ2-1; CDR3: CASSRGIVYNEQFF; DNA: TGTGCCAGCAGCAGGGGGATTGTCTACAATGAGCAGTTCTTC
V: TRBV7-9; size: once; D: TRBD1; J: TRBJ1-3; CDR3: CASSARGQGWGSGNTIYF; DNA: TGTGCCAGCAGCGCCCGGGGACAGGGATGGGGTTCTGGAAACACCATATATTTT
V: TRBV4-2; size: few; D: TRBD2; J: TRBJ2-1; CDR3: CASSLRGGGRYNEQFF; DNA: TGTGCCAGCAGCCTACGGGGCGGGGGACGGTACAATGAGCAGTTCTTC
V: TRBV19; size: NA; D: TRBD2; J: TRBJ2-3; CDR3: CASSTDGLAGAIRDTQYF; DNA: TGTGCCAGTAGTACGGACGGACTAGCGGGAGCCATCAGGGATACGCAGTATTTT
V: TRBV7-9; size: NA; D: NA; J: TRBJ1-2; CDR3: CASSLAGDGYTF; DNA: TGTGCCAGCAGCTTGGCAGGGGATGGCTACACCTTC
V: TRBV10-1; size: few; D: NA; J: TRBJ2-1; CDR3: CASGSYNEQFF; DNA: TGCGCCTCAGGGTCCTACAATGAGCAGTTCTTC
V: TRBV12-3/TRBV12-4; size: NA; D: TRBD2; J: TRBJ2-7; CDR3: CASSIAGNYEQYF; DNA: TGTGCCAGCAGCATAGCGGGGAACTACGAGCAGTACTTC
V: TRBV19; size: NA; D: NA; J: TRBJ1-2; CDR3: CASSKGPYGYTF; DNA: TGTGCCAGTAGTAAGGGGCCATATGGCTACACCTTC
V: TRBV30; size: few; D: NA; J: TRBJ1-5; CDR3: CAWSVLPGLNQPQHF; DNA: TGTGCCTGGAGTGTGCTTCCAGGGTTAAATCAGCCCCAGCATTTT
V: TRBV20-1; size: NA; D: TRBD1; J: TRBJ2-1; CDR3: CSASSPGQGSNEQFF; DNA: TGCAGTGCTAGTTCCCCGGGACAGGGGTCTAATGAGCAGTTCTTC
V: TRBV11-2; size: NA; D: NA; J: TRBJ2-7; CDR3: CASGRRDSSGEQYF; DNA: TGTGCCAGTGGCCGCCGGGACTCCTCAGGCGAGCAGTACTTC
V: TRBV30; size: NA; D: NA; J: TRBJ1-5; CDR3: CAWSSGTTSNQPQHF; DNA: TGTGCCTGGAGTTCCGGCACTACTAGCAATCAGCCCCAGCATTTT
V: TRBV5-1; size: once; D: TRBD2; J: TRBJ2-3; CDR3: CASSRTSGDTDTQYF; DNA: TGCGCCAGCAGCCGTACTAGCGGAGACACAGATACGCAGTATTTT
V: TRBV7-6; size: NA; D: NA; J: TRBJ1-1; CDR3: CASSLVPGSTEAFF; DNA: TGTGCCAGCAGCTTAGTTCCGGGGAGCACTGAAGCTTTCTTT
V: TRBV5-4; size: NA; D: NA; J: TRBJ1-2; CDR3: CASSLTTTDRYPNGYTF; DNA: TGTGCCAGCAGCTTAACAACCACAGACAGGTACCCCAATGGCTACACCTTC
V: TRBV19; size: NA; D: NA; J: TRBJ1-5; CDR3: CASRGTGDWPQHF; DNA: TGTGCCAGTAGGGGGACGGGGGATTGGCCCCAGCATTTT
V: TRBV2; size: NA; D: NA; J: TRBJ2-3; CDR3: CASRRADTQYF; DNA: TGTGCCAGCAGGAGGGCGGATACGCAGTATTTT
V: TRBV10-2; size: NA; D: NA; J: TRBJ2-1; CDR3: CASSESFIVSEQFF; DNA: TGCGCCAGCAGTGAGTCCTTCATAGTGAGTGAGCAGTTCTTC
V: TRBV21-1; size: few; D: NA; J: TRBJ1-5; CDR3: CASSKGDRSGNQPQHF; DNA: TGTGCCAGCAGCAAAGGAGACAGGTCTGGCAATCAGCCCCAGCATTTT
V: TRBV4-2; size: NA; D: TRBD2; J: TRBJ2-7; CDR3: CASSQDPLGGLAGGYEQYF; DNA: TGTGCCAGCAGCCAAGATCCTCTGGGGGGACTAGCGGGAGGTTACGAGCAGTACTTC
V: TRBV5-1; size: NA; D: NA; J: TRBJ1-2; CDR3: CASSLDTRVSGYTF; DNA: TGCGCCAGCAGCTTGGATACCAGGGTCTCTGGCTACACCTTC
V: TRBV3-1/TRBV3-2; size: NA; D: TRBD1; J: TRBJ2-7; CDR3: CASSLRDSKQYF; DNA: TGTGCCAGCAGCCTGAGGGACAGTAAGCAGTACTTC
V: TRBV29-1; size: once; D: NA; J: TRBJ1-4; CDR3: CSVGWSNEKLFF; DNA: TGCAGCGTTGGGTGGAGTAATGAAAAACTGTTTTTT